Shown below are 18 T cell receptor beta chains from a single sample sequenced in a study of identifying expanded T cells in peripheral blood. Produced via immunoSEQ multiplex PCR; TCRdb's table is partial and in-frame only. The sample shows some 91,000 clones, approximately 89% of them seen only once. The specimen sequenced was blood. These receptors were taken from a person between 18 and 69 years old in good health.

The chain's CDR3 is CASSLDSYNEQFF. In DNA, the CDR3 is TGTGCCAGCAGTCTGGACAGTTACAATGAGCAGTTCTTC. This sequence joins TRBV6-1 and TRBJ2-1, with D tentatively TRBD1 (6 bases). The CDR3 totals 13 residues. V was clipped by 5 bases and J by 4 bases, with 9 bases between them. Germline V CDR1 and CDR2: MNHNS, SASEGT.

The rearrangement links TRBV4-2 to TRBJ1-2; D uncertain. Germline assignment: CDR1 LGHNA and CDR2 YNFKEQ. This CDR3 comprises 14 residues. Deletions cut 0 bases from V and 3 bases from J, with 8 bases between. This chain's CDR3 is CASSQDKGDYGYTF. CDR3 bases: TGTGCCAGCAGCCAAGATAAAGGTGACTATGGCTACACCTTC.

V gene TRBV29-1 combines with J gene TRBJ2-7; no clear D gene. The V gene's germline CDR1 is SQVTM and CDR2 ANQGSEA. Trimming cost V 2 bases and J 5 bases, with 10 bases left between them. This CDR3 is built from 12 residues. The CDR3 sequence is CSVEFGDNEQYF. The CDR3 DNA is TGCAGCGTTGAATTCGGTGACAACGAGCAGTACTTC.

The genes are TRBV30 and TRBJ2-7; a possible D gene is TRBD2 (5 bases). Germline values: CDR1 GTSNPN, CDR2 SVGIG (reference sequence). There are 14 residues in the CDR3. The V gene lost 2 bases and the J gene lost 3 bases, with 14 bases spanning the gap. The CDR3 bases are TGTGCCTGGAGTATCGGGGTTTCCGTCTACGAGCAGTACTTC. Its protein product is CAWSIGVSVYEQYF.

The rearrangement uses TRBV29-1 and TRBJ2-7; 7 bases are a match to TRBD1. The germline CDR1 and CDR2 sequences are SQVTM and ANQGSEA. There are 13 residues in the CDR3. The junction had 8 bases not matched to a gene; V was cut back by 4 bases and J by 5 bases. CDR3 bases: TGCAGCGTTGGGGGCAGACAGGGCCACGAGCAGTACTTC. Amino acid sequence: CSVGGRQGHEQYF.

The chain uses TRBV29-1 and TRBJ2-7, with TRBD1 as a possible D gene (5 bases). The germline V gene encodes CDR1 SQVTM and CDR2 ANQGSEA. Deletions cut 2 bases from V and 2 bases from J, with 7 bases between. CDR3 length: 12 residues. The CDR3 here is CSVERGTYEQYF. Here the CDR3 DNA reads TGCAGCGTTGAAAGGGGTACCTACGAGCAGTACTTC.

CDR3 protein: CASSHTGTARYEQYF. As DNA, the CDR3 is TGTGCCAGCAGCCACACCGGGACAGCCCGATACGAGCAGTACTTC. The V gene is TRBV7-9, the J gene TRBJ2-7; the match to TRBD1 covers 7 bases. J was trimmed by 4 bases and V by 5 bases; bases with no gene match: 11. Germline lookup yields CDR1 SEHNR and CDR2 FQNEAQ (reference sequence). The CDR3 is 15 residues long.

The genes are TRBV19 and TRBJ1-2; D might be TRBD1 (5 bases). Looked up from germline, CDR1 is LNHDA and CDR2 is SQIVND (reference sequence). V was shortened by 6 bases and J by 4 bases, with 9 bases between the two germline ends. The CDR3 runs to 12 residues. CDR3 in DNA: TGTGCCAGTAGAGACGGGGGCTATGGCTACACCTTC. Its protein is CASRDGGYGYTF.

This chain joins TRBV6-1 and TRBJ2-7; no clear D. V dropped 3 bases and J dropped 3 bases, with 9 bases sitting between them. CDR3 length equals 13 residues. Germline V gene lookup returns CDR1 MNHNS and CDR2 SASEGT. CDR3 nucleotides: TGTGCCAGCAGTGACACGCCCATCTACGAGCAGTACTTC. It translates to CASSDTPIYEQYF.

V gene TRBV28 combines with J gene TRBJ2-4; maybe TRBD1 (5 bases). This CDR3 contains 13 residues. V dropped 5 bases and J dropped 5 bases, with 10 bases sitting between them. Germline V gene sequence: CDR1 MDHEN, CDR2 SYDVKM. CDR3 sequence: CASSLIGENIQYF. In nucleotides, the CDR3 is TGTGCCAGCAGTCTCATAGGGGAAAACATTCAGTACTTC.

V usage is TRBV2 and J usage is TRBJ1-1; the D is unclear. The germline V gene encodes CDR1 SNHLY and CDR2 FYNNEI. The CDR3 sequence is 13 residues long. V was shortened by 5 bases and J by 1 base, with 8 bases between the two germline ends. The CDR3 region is CASSPTENTEAFF. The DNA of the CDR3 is TGTGCCAGCAGTCCTACAGAGAACACTGAAGCTTTCTTT.

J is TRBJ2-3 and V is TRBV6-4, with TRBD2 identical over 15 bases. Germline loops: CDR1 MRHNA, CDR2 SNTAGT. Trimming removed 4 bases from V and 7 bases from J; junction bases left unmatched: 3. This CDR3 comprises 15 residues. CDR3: CASSGTSGGAHTQYF. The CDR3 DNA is TGTGCCAGCAGTGGGACTAGCGGGGGGGCCCATACGCAGTATTTT.

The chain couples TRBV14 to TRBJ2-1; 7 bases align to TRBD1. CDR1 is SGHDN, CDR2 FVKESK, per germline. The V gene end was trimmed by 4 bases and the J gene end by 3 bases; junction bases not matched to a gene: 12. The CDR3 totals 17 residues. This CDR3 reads CASSLNKGQKNYNEQFF. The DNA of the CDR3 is TGTGCCAGCAGCCTCAATAAGGGACAGAAGAACTACAATGAGCAGTTCTTC.

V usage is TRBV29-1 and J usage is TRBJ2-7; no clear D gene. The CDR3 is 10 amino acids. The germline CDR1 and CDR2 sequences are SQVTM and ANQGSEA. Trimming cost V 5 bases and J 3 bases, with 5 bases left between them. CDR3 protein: CSVLIYEQYF. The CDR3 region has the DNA TGCAGCGTTTTAATCTACGAGCAGTACTTC.

CDR3 nucleotides: TGTGCCAGCAGTTTATCTTCCGGGACAGGGGTCGCGTACTTC. It is translated as CASSLSSGTGVAYF. V gene TRBV27 combines with J gene TRBJ2-7; TRBD1 matches 10 bases. CDR1 MNHEY and CDR2 SMNVEV come from the germline V gene (reference sequence). The junction had 8 bases not matched to a gene; V was cut back by 0 bases and J by 12 bases. The length of the CDR3 is 14 residues.

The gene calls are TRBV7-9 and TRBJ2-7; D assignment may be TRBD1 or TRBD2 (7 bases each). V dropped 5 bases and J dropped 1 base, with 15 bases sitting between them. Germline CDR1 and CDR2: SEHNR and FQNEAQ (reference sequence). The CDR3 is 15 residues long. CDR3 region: CASSQGEGGSYEQYF. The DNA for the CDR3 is TGTGCCAGCAGCCAGGGGGAGGGAGGTTCCTACGAGCAGTACTTC.

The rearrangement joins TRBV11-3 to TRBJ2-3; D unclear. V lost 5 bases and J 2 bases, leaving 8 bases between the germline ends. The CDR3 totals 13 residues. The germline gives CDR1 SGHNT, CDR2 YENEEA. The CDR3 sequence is CASSPDSTDTQYF. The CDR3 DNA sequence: TGTGCCAGCAGCCCAGACTCCACAGATACGCAGTATTTT.

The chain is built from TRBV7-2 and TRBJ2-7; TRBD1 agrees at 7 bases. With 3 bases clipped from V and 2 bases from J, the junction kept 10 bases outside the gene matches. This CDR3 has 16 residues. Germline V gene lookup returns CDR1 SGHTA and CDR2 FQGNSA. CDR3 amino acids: CASSFRQGVLTYEQYF. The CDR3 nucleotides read TGTGCCAGCAGCTTCCGGCAGGGGGTGTTAACCTACGAGCAGTACTTC. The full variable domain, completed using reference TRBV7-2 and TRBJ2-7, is GAGVSQSPSNKVTEKGKDVELRCDPISGHTALYWYRQSLGQGLEFLIYFQGNSAPDKSGLPSDRFSAERTGGSVSTLTIQRTQQEDSAVYLCASSFRQGVLTYEQYFGPGTRLTVT.